This T cell receptor beta chain was documented in a study of T-cell reconstitution after alpha-beta-depleted transplantation in children (dated by TCRdb to the mid-2010s). Background on the whole study: T-cell immune reconstitution after TCRalphabeta/CD19-depleted allogeneic hematopoietic cell transplantation in children was quantitatively tracked in the study by means of TCR repertoire profiling.

In its sample, this clonotype was seen many times. No cognate antigen has been identified for it. Per-base qualities were not stored, and no clone one base away is much larger. The cysteine opens and the phenylalanine closes a CDR3 of 14 amino acids. The kept DNA is CDR3 alone, 42 bases in frame from the first base. In the germline V gene, CDR1 corresponds to SGHRS and CDR2 to YFSETQ. V lost 0 bases and J lost 6 bases, and the count of bases not matched to a germline gene is 4. Library construction relied on PCR. This sample was sequenced with an Illumina HiSeq 2500. To normalize quantification of the TCRbeta repertoire, the TCR libraries were built with molecular barcoding that relied on unique molecular identifiers. TCRdb took the public reads, trimmed them with fastp at Q25, ran MiXCR for clone calling and kept in-frame beta chains. Rows with a matching CDR3 protein are joined into one entry that keeps the most common DNA and genes. The sample profile shows about 610,000 distinct CDR3 sequences; more than 9% of them were found once. Less than 4.5% of the sample lies in the top ten.

The receptor comes from a human donor who donated a stem cell graft to a child with acute myeloid leukemia. Here the sequenced sample was PBMCs from the stem cell graft donor, taken from the stem cell graft. The sequence links TRBV5-1 to TRBJ2-3, with 7 central nucleotides matching TRBD2. The sequenced DNA is TGCGCCAGCAGCTTGGGAGCGGGGCACGATACGCAGTATTTT. Translated, this is CASSLGAGHDTQYF.